A selection of T cell receptor beta chains follows, all from one sample in a study of control samples from healthy donors and cancer patients. Sequencing used immunoSEQ multiplex PCR; TCRdb keeps in-frame clones, though not all of them. The repertoire has about 160,000 clones, roughly 94% of them found once; the top ten carry roughly 8.4%. The sequencing sample was made of blood. The receptors were gathered from a woman in her forties in good health. CDR3s include the opening cysteine and the closing phenylalanine or tryptophan. A D gene is named only where the DNA matches it firmly. Clone size is not always given. Where it is, it says once, few, many or a class for expanded clones.

V: TRBV19
D: TRBD1
J: TRBJ2-1
size: once
CDR3: CASGTTTGGVRNEQFF
DNA: TGTGCCAGCGGAACAACGACAGGGGGGGTAAGGAATGAGCAGTTCTTC

V: TRBV7-2
D: .
J: TRBJ1-3
size: few
CDR3: CASSLIPGSGNTIYF
DNA: TGTGCCAGCAGCTTAATCCCAGGGTCTGGAAACACCATATATTTT

V: TRBV27
D: .
J: TRBJ1-3
size: .
CDR3: CASSLRSPDRSSGNTIYF
DNA: TGTGCCAGCAGTTTAAGAAGCCCCGACAGGAGCTCTGGAAACACCATATATTTT

V: TRBV4-1
D: .
J: TRBJ1-2
size: .
CDR3: CASSQVSGPAHYGYTF
DNA: TGCGCCAGCAGCCAAGTATCAGGGCCGGCGCACTATGGCTACACCTTC

V: TRBV6-5
D: .
J: TRBJ2-5
size: .
CDR3: CASLDRGVGETQYF
DNA: TGTGCCAGCCTAGATAGGGGGGTGGGAGAGACCCAGTACTTC

V: TRBV7-6
D: TRBD2
J: TRBJ2-2
size: .
CDR3: CASSLAPGGSGELFF
DNA: TGTGCCAGCAGCTTAGCCCCGGGGGGGTCCGGGGAGCTGTTTTTT

V: TRBV29-1
D: .
J: TRBJ1-2
size: .
CDR3: CSVVQSYGYTF
DNA: TGCAGCGTTGTACAGTCCTATGGCTACACCTTC

V: TRBV2
D: .
J: TRBJ2-5
size: .
CDR3: CASSEGRGTQYF
DNA: TGTGCCAGCAGTGAAGGTCGGGGGACCCAGTACTTC

V: TRBV3-1/TRBV3-2
D: .
J: TRBJ2-7
size: .
CDR3: CASSQDYNSYEQYF
DNA: TGTGCCAGCAGCCAAGACTACAACTCCTACGAGCAGTACTTC

V: TRBV10-3
D: .
J: TRBJ1-4
size: .
CDR3: CASGQGATNEKLFF
DNA: TGTGCCAGTGGCCAGGGAGCAACTAATGAAAAACTGTTTTTT

V: TRBV18
D: .
J: TRBJ1-2
size: .
CDR3: CASSTSGFLSYGYTF
DNA: TGTGCCAGCTCAACTTCAGGGTTTTTGAGCTATGGCTACACCTTC

V: TRBV18
D: TRBD1
J: TRBJ1-2
size: .
CDR3: CASSPSRTGAYGYTF
DNA: TGTGCCAGCTCCCCGTCCCGGACAGGGGCTTATGGCTACACCTTC

V: TRBV12-5
D: .
J: TRBJ1-1
size: .
CDR3: CASGFGTQATEAFF
DNA: TGTGCTAGTGGTTTCGGAACACAAGCGACTGAAGCTTTCTTT

V: TRBV20-1
D: .
J: TRBJ1-5
size: .
CDR3: CSASDRLTNQPQHF
DNA: TGCAGTGCTAGTGACAGGTTAACAAATCAGCCCCAGCATTTT

V: TRBV24-1
D: .
J: TRBJ2-3
size: .
CDR3: CATSSAGNTDTQYF
DNA: TGTGCCACCAGTTCGGCAGGGAACACAGATACGCAGTATTTT

V: TRBV4-2
D: TRBD2
J: TRBJ2-3
size: once
CDR3: CASSQDSGVETDTQYF
DNA: TGTGCCAGCAGCCAAGATAGCGGGGTTGAGACAGATACGCAGTATTTT

V: TRBV7-2
D: TRBD2
J: TRBJ2-3
size: once
CDR3: CASSPVRGYTDTQYF
DNA: TGTGCCAGCAGCCCCGTGCGGGGGTACACAGATACGCAGTATTTT

V: TRBV7-9
D: .
J: TRBJ1-1
size: .
CDR3: CASSLGFRRNTEAFF
DNA: TGTGCCAGCAGCTTAGGTTTTCGTAGGAACACTGAAGCTTTCTTT

V: TRBV4-3
D: .
J: TRBJ1-3
size: .
CDR3: CASSQDWSLESGNTIYF
DNA: TGCGCCAGCAGCCAAGATTGGTCCTTAGAGTCTGGAAACACCATATATTTT

V: TRBV6-6
D: .
J: TRBJ1-1
size: once
CDR3: CASRPMNTEAFF
DNA: TGTGCCAGCAGGCCGATGAACACTGAAGCTTTCTTT

V: TRBV6-6
D: TRBD1
J: TRBJ1-4
size: few
CDR3: CASSYTRQGNEALFF
DNA: TGTGCCAGCAGTTACACTCGACAGGGAAATGAAGCACTGTTTTTT

V: TRBV9
D: .
J: TRBJ1-4
size: .
CDR3: CASSVGHSNEKLFF
DNA: TGTGCCAGCAGCGTAGGGCACAGTAATGAAAAACTGTTTTTT

V: TRBV11-2
D: .
J: TRBJ2-3
size: .
CDR3: CASSFAGGSDTQYF
DNA: TGTGCCAGCAGCTTTGCGGGCGGATCAGATACGCAGTATTTT

V: TRBV10-3
D: .
J: TRBJ2-7
size: .
CDR3: CAIRGARDSDEQYF
DNA: TGTGCCATCAGAGGGGCTAGGGATTCGGACGAGCAGTACTTC

V: TRBV5-5
D: .
J: TRBJ1-2
size: .
CDR3: CASSSRHDSNYGYTF
DNA: TGTGCCAGCAGCTCCCGACACGATTCTAACTATGGCTACACCTTC

V: TRBV9
D: TRBD2
J: TRBJ2-1
size: .
CDR3: CASSVSGRAFNEQFF
DNA: TGTGCCAGCAGCGTTAGCGGGAGGGCCTTCAATGAGCAGTTCTTC

V: TRBV6-5
D: .
J: TRBJ2-6
size: .
CDR3: CASSYDGHSGANVLTF
DNA: TGTGCCAGCAGTTACGACGGACACTCTGGGGCCAACGTCCTGACTTTC

V: TRBV5-8
D: .
J: TRBJ2-3
size: .
CDR3: CASSLDGRRTDTQYF
DNA: TGTGCCAGCAGCTTGGACGGTCGTCGCACAGATACGCAGTATTTT

V: TRBV7-9
D: .
J: TRBJ1-5
size: .
CDR3: CASSWGMGQNNQPQHF
DNA: TGTGCCAGCAGCTGGGGGATGGGACAAAACAATCAGCCCCAGCATTTT

V: TRBV4-1
D: .
J: TRBJ1-5
size: .
CDR3: CASSQEGTGNQPQHF
DNA: TGCGCCAGCAGCCAAGAGGGCACTGGCAATCAGCCCCAGCATTTT

V: TRBV6-4
D: .
J: TRBJ1-5
size: .
CDR3: CASSEDSSDQPQHF
DNA: TGTGCCAGCAGCGAAGACAGTTCGGATCAGCCCCAGCATTTT

V: TRBV19
D: .
J: TRBJ2-2
size: .
CDR3: CASNQGGGTGELFF
DNA: TGTGCCAGTAATCAGGGAGGGGGAACCGGGGAGCTGTTTTTT

V: TRBV19
D: .
J: TRBJ2-1
size: .
CDR3: CASSIQTVYNEQFF
DNA: TGTGCCAGTAGTATCCAGACAGTGTACAATGAGCAGTTCTTC

V: TRBV19
D: .
J: TRBJ1-5
size: .
CDR3: CASTPGQKFSNQPQHF
DNA: TGTGCCAGTACCCCGGGACAAAAGTTTAGCAATCAGCCCCAGCATTTT

V: TRBV7-9
D: .
J: TRBJ2-7
size: .
CDR3: CASSLIRGRTEDF
DNA: TGTGCCAGCAGCTTAATCAGGGGACGTACCGAGGACTTC

V: TRBV19
D: .
J: TRBJ2-3
size: .
CDR3: CASSNLGSGRGSTDTQYF
DNA: TGTGCCAGTAGTAATCTAGGAAGCGGGCGTGGTAGCACAGATACGCAGTATTTT

V: TRBV12-3/TRBV12-4
D: TRBD1
J: TRBJ1-4
size: once
CDR3: CASSPGTDEKLFF
DNA: TGTGCCAGCAGTCCGGGGACAGATGAAAAACTGTTTTTT